The rows below give T cell receptor beta chains drawn from one sample of a study of shared clonotypes between healthy human individuals. The method was immunoSEQ multiplex PCR; TCRdb's version includes in-frame clones alone and lacks a portion of them. The sample yields roughly 640,000 clones, approximately 97% seen once. The sample comprised naive CD4+ T cells sorted from blood. These receptors were collected from a woman aged 25 to 39 in good health. CDR3s include the opening cysteine and the closing phenylalanine or tryptophan. The D gene is left open where the match is weak. Rows may omit the clone size; those that give it use once, few, many or a size class.

J: TRBJ2-7; size: -; D: -; V: TRBV28; DNA: TGTGCCAGCAGCCCCGCGGGGCAGGGACGAACCTACGAGCAGTACTTC; CDR3: CASSPAGQGRTYEQYF
J: TRBJ2-7; size: once; D: TRBD2; V: TRBV28; DNA: TGTGCCAGCAGTCCTTCGGGACTAGCGAACTACGAGCAGTACTTC; CDR3: CASSPSGLANYEQYF
J: TRBJ2-5; size: -; D: TRBD2; V: TRBV14; DNA: TGTGCCAGCAGCCAAGGGACTCGGGGGGCCCAGTACTTC; CDR3: CASSQGTRGAQYF
J: TRBJ1-5; size: once; D: -; V: TRBV7-9; DNA: TGTGCCAGCAGCTTAGGGTCTCGACAGCCCCAGCATTTT; CDR3: CASSLGSRQPQHF
J: TRBJ2-2; size: -; D: -; V: TRBV5-1; DNA: TGCGCCAGCAGCGACGGGGCAGGAGGGAACACCGGGGAGCTGTTTTTT; CDR3: CASSDGAGGNTGELFF
J: TRBJ2-5; size: -; D: -; V: TRBV4-1; DNA: TGCGCCAGCAGCCCGACGACAGGAGGGGGAGAGACCCAGTACTTC; CDR3: CASSPTTGGGETQYF
J: TRBJ2-5; size: -; D: TRBD1; V: TRBV5-1; DNA: TGCGCCAGCAGCTCTTACTTCGGACAGGCAGAGACCCAGTACTTC; CDR3: CASSSYFGQAETQYF
J: TRBJ1-4; size: -; D: -; V: TRBV28; DNA: TGTGCCAGCGGGCAGGGAGGCAATGAAAAACTGTTTTTT; CDR3: CASGQGGNEKLFF
J: TRBJ2-2; size: -; D: -; V: TRBV5-1; DNA: TGCGCCAGCAGCTTGGCCCGGGACGTTGAAGTGGATACCGGGGAGCTGTTTTTT; CDR3: CASSLARDVEVDTGELFF
J: TRBJ2-5; size: -; D: -; V: TRBV19; DNA: TGTGCCAGTAGTCCGGATCTTTTTCTCGAGACCCAGTACTTC; CDR3: CASSPDLFLETQYF
J: TRBJ2-6; size: -; D: TRBD2; V: TRBV7-9; DNA: TGTGCCAGCGAGGCAGGGAGGGTCCCTGGGGCCAACGTCCTGACTTTC; CDR3: CASEAGRVPGANVLTF
J: TRBJ1-2; size: -; D: TRBD1; V: TRBV6-6; DNA: TGTGCCAGCAGAATGGGACAGCTCTATGGCTACACCTTC; CDR3: CASRMGQLYGYTF
J: TRBJ2-5; size: -; D: -; V: TRBV7-6; DNA: TGTGCCAGCAGCTTAGGCCAGACGGAGACCCAGTACTTC; CDR3: CASSLGQTETQYF
J: TRBJ2-2; size: -; D: TRBD1; V: TRBV5-1; DNA: TGCGCCAGCACCCTAGGACAGGTTGTTTTGGCCGGGGAGCTGTTTTTT; CDR3: CASTLGQVVLAGELFF
J: TRBJ2-2; size: once; D: -; V: TRBV29-1; DNA: TGCAGCGTTTATGGGACAACGAACACCGGGGAGCTGTTTTTT; CDR3: CSVYGTTNTGELFF
J: TRBJ2-1; size: -; D: TRBD2; V: TRBV27; DNA: TGTGCCAGCAGGGGAGGACTAGCGGGGAATGAGCAGTTCTTC; CDR3: CASRGGLAGNEQFF
J: TRBJ2-5; size: -; D: -; V: TRBV5-1; DNA: TGCGCCAGCAGCCCGGACCCGCAAGAGACCCAGTACTTC; CDR3: CASSPDPQETQYF
J: TRBJ1-2; size: -; D: -; V: TRBV18; DNA: TGTGCCAGCTCACCAAGTTACGGAGGGCCAATGGACTCCTATGGCTACACCTTC; CDR3: CASSPSYGGPMDSYGYTF
J: TRBJ2-3; size: -; D: -; V: TRBV5-1; DNA: TGCGCCAGCAGCTGGAGGACTGGAGGGGATACGCAGTATTTT; CDR3: CASSWRTGGDTQYF
J: TRBJ1-2; size: -; D: -; V: TRBV28; DNA: TGTGCCAGCAGTTTAGACACGTCTAACTATGGCTACACCTTC; CDR3: CASSLDTSNYGYTF
J: TRBJ2-7; size: -; D: TRBD2; V: TRBV25-1; DNA: TGTGCCAGCAGTAATGGGGCTAGCGGATACGAGCAGTACTTC; CDR3: CASSNGASGYEQYF
J: TRBJ1-1; size: -; D: -; V: TRBV7-9; DNA: TGTGCTCATGGGGCTCCGAACACTGAAGCTTTCTTT; CDR3: CAHGAPNTEAFF
J: TRBJ2-2; size: -; D: -; V: TRBV18; DNA: TGTGCCAGCTCACCGACAGCCACCGGGGAGCTGTTTTTT; CDR3: CASSPTATGELFF
J: TRBJ1-2; size: -; D: -; V: TRBV19; DNA: TGTGCCAGTAGTCCCGAGGGTCGCGGCTACACCTTC; CDR3: CASSPEGRGYTF